This T cell receptor (beta chain) was observed in a study of blood T cell repertoires in COVID-19 (dated by TCRdb to 2020 to 2021). With regard to the full study: Collaborator samples came from the United States, Italy and Spain and covered acute and convalescent phases of COVID-19. HLA class I and class II types, where available, came from metadata supplied by the sample provider rather than from assay-based typing. The samples were drawn from two sources: the first 160 participants of the ongoing ImmuneRACE study, and 1,000 to 1,500 subjects contributed by 6 global collaborators. A freely available public database, intended as a resource for researchers studying the immune response to SARS-CoV-2, is where the repertoires were released. Sample metadata almost always included a de-identified subject ID, COVID-19 status, age in years and sex. The dataset comprised deeply sampled blood TCRbeta repertoires from subjects exposed to, actively infected with, or recovered from COVID-19. The material from the prospective study consisted of cDNA or gDNA derived from T cells, B-cell-depleted T cells, or PBMCs.

Study-wide conclusions, independent of this receptor: Clinical and demographic metadata were provided uncurated, with the amount varying by source and participant.

The germline V gene sets CDR1 to MNHEY and CDR2 to SVGAGI. Trimming takes 6 bases from V and 3 bases from J, and the germline ends sit 11 bases apart. Reading from cysteine to phenylalanine, the CDR3 counts 14 amino acids. CDR3 DNA only is kept here, 42 bases in frame from base 1. TCRbeta CDR3 regions were amplified from genomic DNA using the immunoSEQ Assay, a bias-controlled multiplex PCR. In the paper's pipeline: Nucleated cell counts per sample were estimated from amplification of reference gene primers within the assay. To quantify the absolute abundance of each unique TCRbeta CDR3 rearrangement, sequence reads were collapsed and filtered. For each sample, productive Simpson clonality was calculated as the square root of Simpson's diversity index across productive rearrangements. TCRdb limited this immuneACCESS table to in-frame rearrangements with V and J called. A share of clones is missing; checked studies link under half to unresolved V genes, and the rest is unexplained. That table gives V, J and clone size, and the DNA gave D and trimming. Within this sample are 290,000 or so clones, with around 90% of them counted one time only. The ten largest clones add up to more than 2% of the sample.

Each collaborating institution followed its own protocols to collect whole blood in K2EDTA tubes. For TCRbeta analysis, collaborator samples were shipped as frozen whole blood, as isolated PBMCs, or as DNA extracted from either sample type. As for this clone: The antigen this receptor binds is unknown. The record has no base qualities; no much larger clone is one base away.

The chain is encoded by TRBV6-5 joined to TRBJ2-2; too little of a D gene remains to name it. The receptor was isolated from a man between 18 and 29 years old with active or convalescent COVID-19. The material sequenced was peripheral blood. The DNA sequence reads TGTGCCAGCAGACCGCGTGAGGACACCGGGGAGCTGTTTTTT. The resulting protein is CASRPREDTGELFF.